The 9 T cell receptor beta chains below come from one sample, sequenced in a study of T cell responses to AZD1222 COVID-19 vaccine. The protocol was immunoSEQ multiplex PCR, while the TCRdb copy is restricted to in-frame clones and leaves out a portion. The sample has around 85,000 clones; 80% to 90% are singletons. The sample here was peripheral blood, taken on day 0 of AZD1222 vaccination. The receptors here all came from an adult in good health.

The chain recombines TRBV19 with TRBJ1-5; D call uncertain. This CDR3 spans 13 amino acids. Germline V gene data show CDR1 as LNHDA and CDR2 as SQIVND (reference sequence). Trimming removed 4 bases at V and 7 bases at J, with 11 bases between. CDR3 nucleotides: TGTGCCAGTAGTAAAGCCCCGGGGCAGCCCCAGCATTTT. Translating it yields CASSKAPGQPQHF.

This chain connects TRBV5-1 to TRBJ2-1, with no clear D. The V and J ends lost 0 bases and 2 bases respectively, with 9 bases between them. Per the germline V gene, CDR1 is SGHRS and CDR2 is YFSETQ. The CDR3 is made up of 15 amino acids. CDR3 residues: CASSLDGGPYNEQFF. The CDR3, as DNA: TGCGCCAGCAGCTTGGATGGCGGCCCCTACAATGAGCAGTTCTTC.

J is TRBJ2-7 and V is TRBV3-1 (or the pseudogene TRBV3-2); D unclear. The germline CDR1 and CDR2 sequences are LGHDT and YNNKEL (reference sequence). The CDR3 runs to 13 residues. The V and J ends lost 1 base and 3 bases respectively, with 7 bases between them. CDR3 in amino acids: CASSQVIGYEQYF. CDR3 in DNA: TGTGCCAGCAGCCAAGTTATCGGCTACGAGCAGTACTTC.

The genes are TRBV6-4 and TRBJ1-6; 7 bases map to TRBD1. CDR3 length: 15 amino acids. The trim removed 3 bases at V and 6 bases at J, leaving 5 bases unmatched. The germline CDR1 and CDR2 sequences are MRHNA and SNTAGT. CDR3: CASSEQGMGNSPLHF. The DNA of the CDR3 is TGTGCCAGCAGTGAACAGGGGATGGGTAATTCACCCCTCCACTTT.

This clone was seen only once. The V gene is TRBV18, the J gene TRBJ1-4; D unresolved. The CDR3 is 13 residues long. Per the germline V gene, CDR1 is KGHSH and CDR2 is LQKENI. The V gene lost 8 bases and the J gene lost 6 bases, with 13 bases spanning the gap. The CDR3 sequence: CASPLRQYEKLFF. CDR3 nucleotide sequence: TGTGCCAGCCCTCTACGGCAGTATGAAAAACTGTTTTTT.

The rearrangement joins TRBV7-9 to TRBJ2-2; 13 nucleotides align to TRBD2. In germline, CDR1 is SEHNR, CDR2 FQNEAQ (reference sequence). V shed 4 bases, J shed 4 bases, and the junction held 9 bases outside the gene matches. The CDR3 runs to 18 residues. The DNA of the CDR3 is TGTGCCAGCAGCTCGGGACTAGCGGGATCCTCGCCCACCGGGGAGCTGTTTTTT. Residues: CASSSGLAGSSPTGELFF.

V usage is TRBV6-5 and J usage is TRBJ1-2, with a tentative D call TRBD1 (5 bases). In germline, CDR1 is MNHEY, CDR2 SVGAGI. The V and J ends lost 6 bases and 4 bases respectively, with 18 bases between them. This CDR3 has 15 residues. The CDR3 here is CASSPLGGPVYGYTF. The CDR3 DNA is TGTGCCAGCAGCCCCCTGGGGGGTCCAGTCTATGGCTACACCTTC.

The chain links TRBV19 to TRBJ1-1, with D uncertain. This CDR3 is built from 14 residues. V shed 1 base and J shed 1 base, with 7 bases lying between them. From germline, CDR1 is LNHDA and CDR2 SQIVND (reference sequence). The CDR3 loop is CASSIGWANTEAFF. CDR3 in DNA: TGTGCCAGTAGTATAGGATGGGCGAACACTGAAGCTTTCTTT.

The chain carries TRBV6-5 and TRBJ1-5; TRBD1 aligns across 7 bases. J was trimmed by 6 bases and V by 6 bases; bases with no gene match: 8. CDR1 and CDR2 (germline): MNHEY, SVGAGI. The CDR3 is made up of 14 amino acids. CDR3 bases: TGTGCCAGCAGCGTAGACAGGGCGGGTCAGCCCCAGCATTTT. Its protein product is CASSVDRAGQPQHF.